This TCR beta chain was captured by sequencing in a study of T cells in Graves' hyperthyroidism and ophthalmopathy. Overall study findings and caveats: Blood also showed most of the thyroid clonotypes that were expanded above 0.001.

This clonotype was found many times. Its antigen is undetermined. RNA transcripts gave rise to amplified TCR beta CDR3 regions. With the HTBI primer set, the TCR CDR3 went through a first round of RT-PCR. MiXCR was run by TCRdb on the multiplex PCR reads, yielding one entry per CDR3 protein. The sample includes a few hundred thousand distinct CDR3 sequences, 16% of them seen just once. The length of the CDR3 is 15 residues. Germline CDR1 is MNHEY and CDR2 is SVGEGT. The V gene end was trimmed by 3 bases and the J gene end by 2 bases; junction bases not matched to a gene: 3. This chain joins TRBV6-2 or TRBV6-3 and TRBJ2-1; 8 bases line up with TRBD1. The receptor was isolated from a woman in her forties with Graves' ophthalmopathy. The sequenced material came from blood. The CDR3 here is CASSYQDRAYNEQFF. The CDR3 region has the DNA TGTGCCAGCAGTTATCAGGACAGGGCCTACAATGAGCAGTTCTTC.